Below, 9 T cell receptor beta chains from the same sample are listed, as sequenced in a study of T cells in Graves' hyperthyroidism and ophthalmopathy (dated by TCRdb to the late 2010s). Library method: multiplex PCR. TCRdb names Illumina HiSeq 2000 as the instrument used. The TCR beta CDR3 regions were amplified from RNA transcripts. A first-round RT-PCR of the TCR CDR3 used the HTBI primer set with the Qiagen OneStep RT-PCR kit. TCRdb reanalyzed the raw reads on its own, using fastp at Q25 for trimming and MiXCR for clone calling, and kept in-frame beta chains. Rows merge per CDR3 protein into single entries with the most common DNA and genes. The table for this sample lists more than 350,000 distinct CDR3 sequences; about 15% of them were counted only once. The ten most abundant clones make up about 33% of the sample. Sequenced sample: blood. These receptors originate from a woman aged 25 to 39 with Graves' hyperthyroidism.

This clonotype was detected many times. The J gene is TRBJ1-4, the V gene TRBV28; no clear D. CDR3 length: 13 residues. Trimming left V 4 bases short and J 4 bases short, with 7 bases between. Germline V gives CDR1 MDHEN, CDR2 SYDVKM. CDR3 region: CASSSHYNEKLFF. CDR3 nucleotides: TGTGCCAGCAGTTCCCACTATAATGAAAAACTGTTTTTT.

This clonotype was recorded at least ten times. A much larger clone lies one base from this, so it may be a read error. The chain is built from TRBV5-1 and TRBJ2-7; D is undetermined. CDR3 length: 12 amino acids. V was pared by 0 bases and J by 3 bases, with 4 bases between. The V gene's germline CDR1 is SGHRS and CDR2 YFSETQ. CDR3 in DNA: TGCGCCAGCAGCTTGGAGAGCTACGAGCAGTACTTC. It yields the protein CASSLESYEQYF. Combining the CDR3 with reference TRBV5-1 and TRBJ2-7 gives the whole variable domain KAGVTQTPRYLIKTRGQQVTLSCSPISGHRSVSWYQQTPGQGLQFLFEYFSETQRNKGNFPGRFSGRQFSNSRSEMNVSTLELGDSALYLCASSLESYEQYFGPGTRLTVT.

This sequence joins TRBV14 and TRBJ2-7; 13 bases agree with TRBD2. The CDR3 consists of 14 residues. Germline CDR1 SGHDN, CDR2 FVKESK. Trimming removed 8 bases from V and 3 bases from J; junction bases left unmatched: 4. The CDR3 bases are TGTGCCAGCGCAAGGACTAGCGGGAGCTACGAGCAGTACTTC. The encoded protein is CASARTSGSYEQYF.

This clonotype has at least ten counts. The rearrangement links TRBV3-1 to TRBJ2-3, with 9 bases matching TRBD2. V lost 1 base to trimming and J lost 8 bases; unmatched junction nucleotides: 7. CDR1 is LGHDT, CDR2 YNNKEL, per germline (reference sequence). This CDR3 is 15 amino acids long. The CDR3 loop is CASSQGLAGTATQYF. CDR3 coding DNA: TGTGCCAGCAGCCAAGGGCTAGCGGGAACCGCTACGCAGTATTTT.

This chain joins TRBV27 and TRBJ1-3, with D uncertain. This CDR3 region has 15 residues. CDR1 is MNHEY and CDR2 is SMNVEV in the germline V gene (reference sequence). The V end was cut by 3 bases, the J end by 0 bases, with 9 bases between. As DNA, the CDR3 is TGTGCCAGCAGTTTGTCCGGGAGCTCTGGAAACACCATATATTTT. This codes for CASSLSGSSGNTIYF.

This clonotype showed up many times. The chain employs TRBV9 and TRBJ1-4; D gene unclear. This CDR3 has 17 amino acids. V was clipped by 0 bases and J by 2 bases, with 14 bases between them. The germline gives CDR1 SGDLS, CDR2 YYNGEE. The CDR3 protein is CASSVGKGVATNEKLFF. CDR3 nucleotides: TGTGCCAGCAGCGTAGGAAAGGGAGTAGCGACTAATGAAAAACTGTTTTTT.

This clonotype was found many times. The CDR3 nucleotides read TGCGCCAGCAGCCTCGGGCCCGGAGGTGGGGAGACCCAGTACTTC. This encodes CASSLGPGGGETQYF. The chain recombines TRBV5-1 with TRBJ2-5, with a possible D match to TRBD2 (5 bases). This CDR3 comprises 15 residues. Trimming took 4 bases from V and 5 from J, leaving 18 bases between them. Germline CDR1 and CDR2: SGHRS and YFSETQ.

J is TRBJ1-2 and V is TRBV28; 7 bases are a match to TRBD1. Germline V gene data show CDR1 as MDHEN and CDR2 as SYDVKM. V lost 3 bases and J lost 5; bases outside the gene matches: 9. This CDR3 is built from 15 residues. CDR3 residues: CASSFSGGTVYGYTF. CDR3 DNA sequence: TGTGCCAGCAGTTTCTCAGGGGGGACAGTATATGGCTACACCTTC.

This clonotype showed up many times. The chain couples TRBV18 to TRBJ1-5, with 7 bases matching TRBD1. The V and J ends lost 1 base and 13 bases, in that order; junction bases with no gene match: 4. The germline V gene encodes CDR1 KGHSH and CDR2 LQKENI. The CDR3 contains 12 residues. The CDR3 sequence: CASSPQGQVQHF. CDR3 sequence (DNA): TGTGCCAGCTCACCACAAGGACAGGTTCAGCATTTT.